Below, 6 T cell receptor beta chains from the same sample are listed, as sequenced in a study of blood T cell repertoires in COVID-19. Only in-frame clones appear in the TCRdb table, and some are missing; sequencing was by immunoSEQ multiplex PCR. There are over 400,000 clones in the sample; 85% to 90% occur only once, and 7.8% lies in the top ten. Material for sequencing was peripheral blood. The receptors were gathered from a woman in her forties or fifties with COVID-19, enrolled during active disease.

The CDR3 reads CASSYHVLSGGPRREQFF. DNA for the CDR3: TGTGCCAGCAGCTATCACGTTCTTAGCGGGGGGCCCAGAAGAGAGCAGTTCTTC. The V gene is TRBV7-9, the J gene TRBJ2-1; 10 bases are a match to TRBD2. V lost 4 bases, J lost 10 bases, and 19 bases stayed unmatched. Germline lookup yields CDR1 SEHNR and CDR2 FQNEAQ (reference sequence). The CDR3 spans 18 residues.

The chain employs TRBV5-4 and TRBJ1-2, with a tentative D call TRBD1 (6 bases). The V gene lost 4 bases and the J gene lost 2 bases, with 15 bases spanning the gap. Germline V gene sequence: CDR1 SGHNT, CDR2 YYREEE (reference sequence). This CDR3 is 15 amino acids long. The chain's CDR3 is CASSQPRGYNYGYTF. CDR3 DNA: TGTGCCAGCAGCCAACCTAGGGGGTACAACTATGGCTACACCTTC. The full variable domain, in which reference TRBV5-4 and TRBJ1-2 provide the parts outside the CDR3, is ETGVTQSPTHLIKTRGQQVTLRCSSQSGHNTVSWYQQALGQGPQFIFQYYREEENGRGNFPPRFSGLQFPNYSSELNVNALELDDSALYLCASSQPRGYNYGYTFGSGTRLTVV.

Remarks on this clone: Other DNA sequences of this sample code for an identical CDR3. CDR3 loop: CASSLSGNQPQHF. In DNA form, the CDR3 reads TGTGCCAGCAGCTTGAGCGGCAATCAGCCCCAGCATTTT. The genes are TRBV7-2 and TRBJ1-5; D is uncertain. There are 13 residues in the CDR3. The V gene's germline CDR1 is SGHTA and CDR2 FQGNSA. The germline V and J ends were trimmed by 3 bases and 2 bases, with 5 bases remaining between them.

This chain links TRBV19 with TRBJ1-5; unclear D gene. This CDR3 has 13 amino acids. CDR1 is LNHDA and CDR2 is SQIVND in the germline V gene (reference sequence). Trimming cost V 2 bases and J 5 bases, with 7 bases left between them. The CDR3 reads CASSIQIDQPQHF. The CDR3, as DNA: TGTGCCAGTAGTATACAAATAGATCAGCCCCAGCATTTT.

The sample holds one count of this clone. This rearrangement joins TRBV19 to TRBJ1-2; 7 bases are a match to TRBD1. The CDR3 has 15 residues. The V gene end was trimmed by 4 bases and the J gene end by 5 bases; junction bases not matched to a gene: 10. CDR1 LNHDA and CDR2 SQIVND come from the germline V gene (reference sequence). The CDR3 here is CASSTRTGTVYGYTF. The CDR3 region has the DNA TGTGCCAGTAGTACTAGGACCGGGACAGTTTATGGCTACACCTTC.

The V gene is TRBV12-3 or TRBV12-4, the J gene TRBJ2-3; D remains unclear. The V end lost 0 bases, the J end lost 3 bases, and 4 bases lay between the germline ends. The CDR3 consists of 13 residues. CDR3 region: CASSLAATDTQYF. CDR3 DNA sequence: TGTGCCAGCAGTTTAGCGGCAACAGATACGCAGTATTTT.